This T cell receptor (beta chain) was found in a study of shared clonotypes between healthy human individuals. About this clone itself: The sample carries other DNA sequences with the same CDR3.

CDR3 length equals 15 residues. Losses at the gene ends were 5 bases for V and 3 bases for J; bases not matched to a gene: 8. Looked up from germline, CDR1 is SGHDT and CDR2 is YYEEEE. This table comes from immunoSEQ multiplex PCR, and its TCRdb copy is limited to in-frame clones, with some not included. The data contain nearly 1,000,000 clones, more than 75% of them singletons. Donors were healthy HIV-negative adults without recently reported acute infections or vaccinations. The origin of this receptor is a man younger than 35 in good health. The V gene is TRBV5-6, the J gene TRBJ2-3, with 8 bases that match TRBD1. The sample taken for sequencing was memory CD4+ T cells sorted from blood. Subset denoted: CD45RA-negative fraction. CDR3 in amino acids: CASSSGQGRTDTQYF. DNA for the CDR3: TGTGCCAGCAGTTCCGGACAGGGAAGGACAGATACGCAGTATTTT.